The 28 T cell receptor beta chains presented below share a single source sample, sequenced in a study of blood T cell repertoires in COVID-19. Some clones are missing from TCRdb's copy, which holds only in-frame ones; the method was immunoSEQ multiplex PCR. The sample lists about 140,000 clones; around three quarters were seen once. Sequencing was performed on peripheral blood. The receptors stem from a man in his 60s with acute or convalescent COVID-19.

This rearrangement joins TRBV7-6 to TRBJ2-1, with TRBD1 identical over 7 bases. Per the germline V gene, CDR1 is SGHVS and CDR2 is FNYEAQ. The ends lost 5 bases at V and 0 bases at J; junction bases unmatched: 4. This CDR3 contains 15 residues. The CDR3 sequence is CASSIRGSSYNEQFF. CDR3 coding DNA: TGTGCCAGCAGCATCAGGGGGAGCTCCTACAATGAGCAGTTCTTC.

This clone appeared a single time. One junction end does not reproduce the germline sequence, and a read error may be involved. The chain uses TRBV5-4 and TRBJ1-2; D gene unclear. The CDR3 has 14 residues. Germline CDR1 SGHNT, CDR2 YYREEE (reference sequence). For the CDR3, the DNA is TGTGCCAGCAGTTTGGAGCGGACCGGATATGGCTACACCTTC. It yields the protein CASSLERTGYGYTF.

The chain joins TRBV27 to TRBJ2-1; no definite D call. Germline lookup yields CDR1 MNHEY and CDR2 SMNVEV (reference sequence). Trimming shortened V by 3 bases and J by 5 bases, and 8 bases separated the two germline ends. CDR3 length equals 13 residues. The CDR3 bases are TGTGCCAGCAGTTTGTATCTAGACAATGAGCAGTTCTTC. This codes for CASSLYLDNEQFF.

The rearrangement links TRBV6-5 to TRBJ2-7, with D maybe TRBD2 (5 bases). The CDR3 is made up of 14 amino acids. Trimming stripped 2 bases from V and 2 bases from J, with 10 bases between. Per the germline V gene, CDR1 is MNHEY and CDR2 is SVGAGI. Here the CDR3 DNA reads TGTGCCAGCAGTTACAAAGAGGGTACCTACGAGCAGTACTTC. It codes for CASSYKEGTYEQYF.

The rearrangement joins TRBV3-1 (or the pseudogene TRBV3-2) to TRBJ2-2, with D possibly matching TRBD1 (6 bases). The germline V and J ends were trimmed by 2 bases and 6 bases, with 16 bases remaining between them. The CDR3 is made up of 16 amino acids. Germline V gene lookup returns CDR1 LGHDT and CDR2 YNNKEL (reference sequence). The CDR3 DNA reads TGTGCCAGCAGCCAATTGGGGCAGGGGAATCCCGGGGAGCTGTTTTTT. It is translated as CASSQLGQGNPGELFF.

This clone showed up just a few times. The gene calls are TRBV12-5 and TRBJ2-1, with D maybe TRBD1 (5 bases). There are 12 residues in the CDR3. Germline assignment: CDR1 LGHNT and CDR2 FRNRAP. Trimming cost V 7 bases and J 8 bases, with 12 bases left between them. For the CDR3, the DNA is TGTGCTAGTGAAGGGATAGGGGATGAGCAGTTCTTC. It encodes CASEGIGDEQFF.

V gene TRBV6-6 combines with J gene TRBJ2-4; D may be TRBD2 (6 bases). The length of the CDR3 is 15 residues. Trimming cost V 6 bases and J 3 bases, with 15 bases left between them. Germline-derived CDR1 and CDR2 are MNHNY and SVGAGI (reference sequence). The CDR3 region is CASSPAGWGKNIQYF. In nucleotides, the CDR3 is TGTGCCAGCAGCCCGGCGGGGTGGGGCAAAAACATTCAGTACTTC.

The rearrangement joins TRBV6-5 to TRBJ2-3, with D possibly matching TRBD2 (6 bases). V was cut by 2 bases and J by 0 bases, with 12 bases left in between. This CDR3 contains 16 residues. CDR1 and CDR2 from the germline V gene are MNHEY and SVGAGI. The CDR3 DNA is TGTGCCAGCAGTTACCGCGGCGGGACTAGCACAGATACGCAGTATTTT. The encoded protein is CASSYRGGTSTDTQYF.

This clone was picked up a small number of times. As DNA, the CDR3 is TGTGCCAGTACCCTGGGACAGTTCTCTGGGGCCAACGTCCTGACTTTC. Residues: CASTLGQFSGANVLTF. This chain links TRBV19 with TRBJ2-6; 7 bases match TRBD1. The CDR3 is 16 amino acids. The J segment lost 0 bases and the V segment lost 7 bases, leaving 6 bases of the junction unmatched. CDR1 LNHDA and CDR2 SQIVND come from the germline V gene (reference sequence). The full variable domain, in which reference TRBV19 and TRBJ2-6 provide the parts outside the CDR3, is DGGITQSPKYLFRKEGQNVTLSCEQNLNHDAMYWYRQDPGQGLRLIYYSQIVNDFQKGDIAEGYSVSREKKESFPLTVTSAQKNPTAFYLCASTLGQFSGANVLTFGAGSRLTVL.

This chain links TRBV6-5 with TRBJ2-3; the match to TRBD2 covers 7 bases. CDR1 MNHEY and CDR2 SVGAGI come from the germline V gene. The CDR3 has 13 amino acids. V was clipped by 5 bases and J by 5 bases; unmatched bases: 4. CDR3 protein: CASSRLAGDTQYF. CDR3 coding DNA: TGTGCCAGCAGTAGACTAGCAGGAGATACGCAGTATTTT.

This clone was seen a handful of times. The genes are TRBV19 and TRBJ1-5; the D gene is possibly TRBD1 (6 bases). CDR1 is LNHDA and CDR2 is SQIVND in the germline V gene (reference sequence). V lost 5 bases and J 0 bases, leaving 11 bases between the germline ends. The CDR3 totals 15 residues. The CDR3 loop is CASSLDRYSNQPQHF. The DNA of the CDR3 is TGTGCCAGTAGTTTGGACAGATATAGCAATCAGCCCCAGCATTTT.

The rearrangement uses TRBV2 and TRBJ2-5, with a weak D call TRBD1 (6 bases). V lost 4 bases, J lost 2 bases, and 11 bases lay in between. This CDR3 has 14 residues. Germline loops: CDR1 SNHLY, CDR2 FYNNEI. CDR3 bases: TGTGCCAGCAGTGTGCAGGGGTGGCAAGAGACCCAGTACTTC. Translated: CASSVQGWQETQYF.

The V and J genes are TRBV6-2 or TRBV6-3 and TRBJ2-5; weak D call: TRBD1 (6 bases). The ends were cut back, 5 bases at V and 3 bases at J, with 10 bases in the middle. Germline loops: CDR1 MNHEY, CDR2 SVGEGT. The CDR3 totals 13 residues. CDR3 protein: CASSQGQKETQYF. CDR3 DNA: TGTGCCAGCAGTCAAGGACAGAAAGAGACCCAGTACTTC.

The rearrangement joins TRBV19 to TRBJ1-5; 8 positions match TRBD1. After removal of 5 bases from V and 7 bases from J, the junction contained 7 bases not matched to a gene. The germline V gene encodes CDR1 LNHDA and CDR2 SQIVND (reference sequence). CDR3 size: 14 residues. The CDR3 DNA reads TGTGCCAGTAGTCAAGGACAGGGCCGGCAGCCCCAGCATTTT. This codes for CASSQGQGRQPQHF.

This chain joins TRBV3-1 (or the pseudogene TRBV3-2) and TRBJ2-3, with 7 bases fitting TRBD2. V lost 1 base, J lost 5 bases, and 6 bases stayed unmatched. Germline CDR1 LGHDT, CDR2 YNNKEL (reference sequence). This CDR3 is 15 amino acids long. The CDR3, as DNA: TGTGCCAGCAGCCAAGGATTGACTAGCCAAGATACGCAGTATTTT. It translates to CASSQGLTSQDTQYF.

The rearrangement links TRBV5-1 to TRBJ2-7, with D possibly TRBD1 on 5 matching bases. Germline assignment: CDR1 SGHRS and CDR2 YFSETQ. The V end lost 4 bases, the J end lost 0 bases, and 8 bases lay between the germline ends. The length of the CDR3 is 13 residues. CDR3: CASSPDSSYEQYF. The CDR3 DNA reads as TGCGCCAGCAGCCCAGACAGCTCCTACGAGCAGTACTTC.

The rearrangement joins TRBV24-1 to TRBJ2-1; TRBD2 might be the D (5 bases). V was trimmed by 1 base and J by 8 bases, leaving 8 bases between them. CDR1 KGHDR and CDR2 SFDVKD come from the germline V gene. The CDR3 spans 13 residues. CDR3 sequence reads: CATSDLGGHEQFF. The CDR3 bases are TGTGCCACCAGTGATTTAGGCGGGCATGAGCAGTTCTTC.

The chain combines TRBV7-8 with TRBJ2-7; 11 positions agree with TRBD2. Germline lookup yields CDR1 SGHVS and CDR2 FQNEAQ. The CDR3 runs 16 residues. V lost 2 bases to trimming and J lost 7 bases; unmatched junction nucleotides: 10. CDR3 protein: CASSLTGTSGYWEQYF. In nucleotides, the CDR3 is TGTGCCAGCAGCTTAACCGGGACTAGCGGATACTGGGAGCAGTACTTC.

CDR3 residues: CASSQPTGANGYTF. Written as DNA, the CDR3 is TGTGCCAGCAGCCAACCGACAGGGGCAAATGGCTACACCTTC. V is TRBV3-1 (or the pseudogene TRBV3-2) and J is TRBJ1-2; 8 nucleotides line up with TRBD1. Losses at the gene ends were 2 bases for V and 6 bases for J; bases not matched to a gene: 5. The CDR3 is made up of 14 amino acids. CDR1 LGHDT and CDR2 YNNKEL come from the germline V gene (reference sequence).

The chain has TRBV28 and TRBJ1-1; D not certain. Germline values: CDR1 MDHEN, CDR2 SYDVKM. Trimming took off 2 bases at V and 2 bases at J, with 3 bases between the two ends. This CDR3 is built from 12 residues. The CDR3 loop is CASSLLNTEAFF. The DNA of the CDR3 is TGTGCCAGCAGTTTACTTAACACTGAAGCTTTCTTT.

In DNA, the CDR3 is TGTGCCAGCAGCTCCGGACTAGCCCAACAGTATGAGCAGTTCTTC. As protein: CASSSGLAQQYEQFF. This sequence joins TRBV11-2 and TRBJ2-1, with TRBD2 matching 8 bases. V lost 4 bases, J lost 8 bases, and 10 bases stayed unmatched. The V gene's germline CDR1 is SGHAT and CDR2 FQNNGV. The CDR3 has 15 amino acids.

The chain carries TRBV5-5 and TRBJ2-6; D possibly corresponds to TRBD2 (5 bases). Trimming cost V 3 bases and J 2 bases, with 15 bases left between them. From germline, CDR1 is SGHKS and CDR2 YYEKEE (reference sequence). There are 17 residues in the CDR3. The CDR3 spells CASSSPARVAGANVLTF. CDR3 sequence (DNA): TGTGCCAGCAGCTCCCCCGCGAGGGTTGCTGGGGCCAACGTCCTGACTTTC.

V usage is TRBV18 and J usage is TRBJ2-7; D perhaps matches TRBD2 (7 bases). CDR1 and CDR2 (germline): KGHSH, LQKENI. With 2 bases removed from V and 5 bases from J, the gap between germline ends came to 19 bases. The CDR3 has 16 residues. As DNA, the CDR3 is TGTGCCAGCTCACCAAGGCCGGGGAGGGGGACGGACGAGCAGTACTTC. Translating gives CASSPRPGRGTDEQYF.

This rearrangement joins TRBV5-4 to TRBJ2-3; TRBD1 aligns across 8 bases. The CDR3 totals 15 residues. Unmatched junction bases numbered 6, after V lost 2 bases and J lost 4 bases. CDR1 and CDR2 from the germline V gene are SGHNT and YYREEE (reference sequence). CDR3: CASSLRQGPPDTQYF. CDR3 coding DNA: TGTGCCAGCAGCTTACGACAGGGGCCCCCAGATACGCAGTATTTT.

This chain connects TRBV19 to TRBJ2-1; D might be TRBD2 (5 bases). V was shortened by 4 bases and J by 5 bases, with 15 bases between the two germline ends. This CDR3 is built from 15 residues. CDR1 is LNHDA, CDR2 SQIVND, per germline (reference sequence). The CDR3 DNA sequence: TGTGCCAGTAGTAGCGGGCGGGCCCCGAACAATGAGCAGTTCTTC. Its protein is CASSSGRAPNNEQFF.

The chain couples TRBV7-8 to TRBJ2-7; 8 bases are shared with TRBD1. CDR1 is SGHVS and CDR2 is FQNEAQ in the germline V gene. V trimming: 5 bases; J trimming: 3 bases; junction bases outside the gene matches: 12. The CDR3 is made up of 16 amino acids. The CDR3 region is CASSQEGTGSSYEQYF. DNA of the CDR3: TGTGCCAGCAGCCAGGAGGGGACAGGCTCTAGCTACGAGCAGTACTTC.

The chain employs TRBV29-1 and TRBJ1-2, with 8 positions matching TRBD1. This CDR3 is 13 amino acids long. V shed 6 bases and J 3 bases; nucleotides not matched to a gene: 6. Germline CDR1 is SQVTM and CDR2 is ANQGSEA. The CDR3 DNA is TGCAGCGTCACGACAGGGGCGGACTATGGCTACACCTTC. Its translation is CSVTTGADYGYTF.

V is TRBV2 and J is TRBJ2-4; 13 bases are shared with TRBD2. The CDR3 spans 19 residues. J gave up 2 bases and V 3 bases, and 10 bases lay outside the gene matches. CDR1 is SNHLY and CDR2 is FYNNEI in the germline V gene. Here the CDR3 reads CASSERGLAGPLTKNIQYF. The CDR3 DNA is TGTGCCAGCAGTGAGAGGGGACTAGCGGGACCTCTAACCAAAAACATTCAGTACTTC.